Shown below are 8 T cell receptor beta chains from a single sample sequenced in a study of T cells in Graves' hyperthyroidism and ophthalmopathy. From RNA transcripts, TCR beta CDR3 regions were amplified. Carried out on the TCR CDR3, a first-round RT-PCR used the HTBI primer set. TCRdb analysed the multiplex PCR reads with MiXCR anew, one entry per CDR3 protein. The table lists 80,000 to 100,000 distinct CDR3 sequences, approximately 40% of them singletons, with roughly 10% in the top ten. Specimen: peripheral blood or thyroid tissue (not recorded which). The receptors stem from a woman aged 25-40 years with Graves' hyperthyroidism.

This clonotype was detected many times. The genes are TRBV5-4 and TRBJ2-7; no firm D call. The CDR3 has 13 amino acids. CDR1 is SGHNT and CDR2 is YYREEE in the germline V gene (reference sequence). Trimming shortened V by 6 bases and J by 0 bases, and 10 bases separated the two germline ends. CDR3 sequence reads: CASTPDSSYEQYF. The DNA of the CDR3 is TGTGCCAGCACCCCCGACTCCTCCTACGAGCAGTACTTC.

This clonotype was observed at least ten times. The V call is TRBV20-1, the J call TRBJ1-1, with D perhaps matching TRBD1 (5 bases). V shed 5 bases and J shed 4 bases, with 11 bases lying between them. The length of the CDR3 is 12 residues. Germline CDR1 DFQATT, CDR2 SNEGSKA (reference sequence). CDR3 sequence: CSAGHRPTEAFF. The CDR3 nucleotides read TGCAGTGCTGGTCACAGGCCCACTGAAGCTTTCTTT.

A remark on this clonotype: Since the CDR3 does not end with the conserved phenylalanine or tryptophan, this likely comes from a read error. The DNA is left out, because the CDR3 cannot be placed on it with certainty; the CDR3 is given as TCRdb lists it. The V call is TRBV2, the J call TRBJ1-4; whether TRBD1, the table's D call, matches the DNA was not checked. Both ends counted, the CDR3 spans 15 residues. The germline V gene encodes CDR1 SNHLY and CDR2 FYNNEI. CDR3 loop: CASSSGQNSEAFFGQ.

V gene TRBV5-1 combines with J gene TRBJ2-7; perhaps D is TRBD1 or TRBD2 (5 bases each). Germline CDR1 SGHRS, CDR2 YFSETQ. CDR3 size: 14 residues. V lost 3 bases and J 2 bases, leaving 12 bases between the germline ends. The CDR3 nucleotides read TGCGCCAGCAGCTACCGGGACCCTACCTACGAGCAGTACTTC. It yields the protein CASSYRDPTYEQYF.

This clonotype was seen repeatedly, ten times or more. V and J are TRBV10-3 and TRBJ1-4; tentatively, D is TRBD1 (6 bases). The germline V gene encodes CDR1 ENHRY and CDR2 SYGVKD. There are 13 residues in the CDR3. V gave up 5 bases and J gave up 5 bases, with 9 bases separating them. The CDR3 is CAISTQGNEKLFF. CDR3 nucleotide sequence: TGTGCCATCAGTACACAGGGAAATGAAAAACTGTTTTTT.

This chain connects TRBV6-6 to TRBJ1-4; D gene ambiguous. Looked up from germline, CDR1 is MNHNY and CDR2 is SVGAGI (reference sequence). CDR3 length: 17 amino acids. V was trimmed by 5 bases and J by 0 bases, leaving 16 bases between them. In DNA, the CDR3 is TGTGCCAGCAGTCGTTCCCGGGCCGTGGCAACTAATGAAAAACTGTTTTTT. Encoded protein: CASSRSRAVATNEKLFF.

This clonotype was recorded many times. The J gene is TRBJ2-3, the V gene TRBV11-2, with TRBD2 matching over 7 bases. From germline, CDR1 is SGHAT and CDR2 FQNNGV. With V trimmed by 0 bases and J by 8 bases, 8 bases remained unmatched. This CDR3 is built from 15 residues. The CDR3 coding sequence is TGTGCCAGCAGCTTAGATCGGGGGGTAGCGGGTACGCAGTATTTT. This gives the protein CASSLDRGVAGTQYF.

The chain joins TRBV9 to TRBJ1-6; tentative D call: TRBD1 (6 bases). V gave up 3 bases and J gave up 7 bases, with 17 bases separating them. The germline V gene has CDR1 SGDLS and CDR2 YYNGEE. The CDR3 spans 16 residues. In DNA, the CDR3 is TGTGCCAGCAGCGCCTCGACAGGCGGGGTCAATTCACCCCTCCACTTT. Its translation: CASSASTGGVNSPLHF.